This TCR beta chain came from a study of CXCR3-negative and CXCR3-positive naive CD8 T cells. Findings of the study overall: Between one naive subset and the other, surface CD5 was comparable, and TCR strength was inferred from TRB CDR3 properties.

This CDR3 comprises 12 residues. The germline gives CDR1 SQVTM, CDR2 ANQGSEA. The authors prepared UMI-labeled TRB cDNA libraries by 5' RACE. TCRdb re-called the 5' RACE reads; one entry per CDR3 protein, DNA not given. The table for this sample gives about 9,000 distinct CDR3 sequences. As for this clonotype: Its target is unknown.

The TCR comes from a human donor in good health. Some clones in this sample may be carry-over from other donors' samples. Sequenced: naive CXCR3- CD8+ T cells from blood. Subset reported: CD45RO-CCR7+CD27+CD95- naive CD8+ T cells lacking CXCR3 (TNR3-). The gene calls are TRBV29-1 and TRBJ2-1; TCRdb picks TRBD1, but there is no DNA to check that call. Here the CDR3 reads CSVETGGYEQFF.